This T cell receptor (beta chain) is drawn from a study of TIL therapy for anti-PD-1-resistant metastatic lung cancer. Time point meaning: pre-treatment sample, taken before nivolumab and TIL therapy. Most excised metastases sampled were pleural nodules or supraclavicular lymph nodes. The libraries were made with immunoSEQ v3. Sequencing depth was around 2 million read pairs for survey level, roughly 5-6 million for deep. Repertoires were generated with immunoSEQ multiplex PCR, while TCRdb's copy carries only in-frame clones and drops some. Of tens of thousands of clones in the sample, less than 65% are singletons; the top ten hold roughly a sixth. Germline values: CDR1 SSHAT, CDR2 FNYEAQ (reference sequence). CDR3 size: 17 residues. V shed 5 bases, J shed 7 bases, and the junction held 12 bases outside the gene matches.

J is TRBJ2-2 and V is TRBV7-7; 11 bases are shared with TRBD2. The sequence was collected from a woman aged 30-79 years with non-small cell lung cancer. Material: tumor tissue, obtained at baseline. CDR3 residues: CASSPDTTLAGGGELFF. In DNA form, the CDR3 reads TGTGCCAGCAGCCCCGACACAACGCTAGCGGGAGGCGGGGAGCTGTTTTTT.